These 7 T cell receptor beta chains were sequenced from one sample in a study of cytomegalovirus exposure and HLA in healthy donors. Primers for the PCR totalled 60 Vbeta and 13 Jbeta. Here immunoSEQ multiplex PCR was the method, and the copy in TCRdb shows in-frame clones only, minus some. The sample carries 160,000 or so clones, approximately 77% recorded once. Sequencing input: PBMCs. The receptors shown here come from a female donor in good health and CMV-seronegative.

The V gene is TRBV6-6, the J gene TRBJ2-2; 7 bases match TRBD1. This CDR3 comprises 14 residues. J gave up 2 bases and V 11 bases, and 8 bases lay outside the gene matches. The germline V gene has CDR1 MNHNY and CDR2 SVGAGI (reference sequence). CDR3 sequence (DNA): TGTGCCGCCTCCGGGACAGACAACACCGGGGAGCTGTTTTTT. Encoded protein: CAASGTDNTGELFF.

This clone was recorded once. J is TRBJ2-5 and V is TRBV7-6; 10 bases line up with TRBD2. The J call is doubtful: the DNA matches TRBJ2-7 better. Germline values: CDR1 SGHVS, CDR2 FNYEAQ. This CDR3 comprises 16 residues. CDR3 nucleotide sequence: TGTGCCAGCAGCTTAGCAAGCGGGGGGGCAGCCTACGAGCAGTACTTC. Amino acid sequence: CASSLASGGAAYEQYF.

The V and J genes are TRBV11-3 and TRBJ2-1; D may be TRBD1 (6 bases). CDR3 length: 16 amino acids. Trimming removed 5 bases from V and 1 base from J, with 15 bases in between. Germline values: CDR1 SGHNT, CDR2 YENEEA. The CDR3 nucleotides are TGTGCCAGCAGCCCTGATGGGGGCTCTTCCTACAATGAGCAGTTCTTC. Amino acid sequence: CASSPDGGSSYNEQFF. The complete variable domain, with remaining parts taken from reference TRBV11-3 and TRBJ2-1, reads EAGVVQSPRYKIIEKKQPVAFWCNPISGHNTLYWYLQNLGQGPELLIRYENEEAVDDSQLPKDRFSAERLKGVDSTLKIQPAELGDSAVYLCASSPDGGSSYNEQFFGPGTRLTVL.

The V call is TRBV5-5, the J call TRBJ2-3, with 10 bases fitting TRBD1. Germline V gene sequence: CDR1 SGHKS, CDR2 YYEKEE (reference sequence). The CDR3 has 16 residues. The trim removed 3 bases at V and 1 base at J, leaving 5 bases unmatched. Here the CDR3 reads CASSWGGTGGTDTQYF. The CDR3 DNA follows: TGTGCCAGCAGCTGGGGTGGGACAGGGGGCACAGATACGCAGTATTTT.

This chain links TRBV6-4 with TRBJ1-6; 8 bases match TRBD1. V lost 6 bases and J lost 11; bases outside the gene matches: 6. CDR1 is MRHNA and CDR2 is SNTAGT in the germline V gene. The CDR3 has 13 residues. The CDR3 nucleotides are TGTGCCAGCAGCCCTGACAGGGGAGCACCCCTCCACTTT. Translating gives CASSPDRGAPLHF.

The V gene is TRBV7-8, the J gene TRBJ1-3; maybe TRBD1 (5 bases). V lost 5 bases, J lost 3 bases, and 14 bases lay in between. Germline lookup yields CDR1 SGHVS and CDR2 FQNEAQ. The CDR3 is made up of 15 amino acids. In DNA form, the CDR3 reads TGTGCCAGCAGCCTGACCGGGGGTAATGGAAACACCATATATTTT. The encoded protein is CASSLTGGNGNTIYF.

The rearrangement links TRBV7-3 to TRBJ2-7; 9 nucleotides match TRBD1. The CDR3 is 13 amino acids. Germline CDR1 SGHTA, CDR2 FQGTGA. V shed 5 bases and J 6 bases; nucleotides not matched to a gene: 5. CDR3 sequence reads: CASSRGTGSEQYF. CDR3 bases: TGTGCCAGCAGCAGGGGGACAGGGTCCGAGCAGTACTTC.